Listed here are 6 T cell receptor beta chains from one sample, sequenced in a study of technical replicates of blood from a few donors. Measured with immunoSEQ multiplex PCR; TCRdb has only the in-frame clones, and not every one. Of some 82,000 clones detected, approximately 94% appear once; the ten largest clones hold under 0.5%. Material for sequencing was T cells isolated from PBMCs. The receptors here all came from a human donor in good health.

The V and J genes are TRBV6-5 and TRBJ1-3; no reliable D call. Germline V gene data show CDR1 as MNHEY and CDR2 as SVGAGI. Trimming pared 4 bases from V and 0 bases from J, leaving 13 bases between. This CDR3 has 16 residues. In nucleotides, the CDR3 is TGTGCCAGCAGTTCCGAGGGCAGGCTCTCTGGAAACACCATATATTTT. As protein: CASSSEGRLSGNTIYF.

The chain links TRBV7-7 to TRBJ2-5, with 10 bases that match TRBD2. The CDR3 spans 13 residues. CDR1 SSHAT and CDR2 FNYEAQ come from the germline V gene (reference sequence). The CDR3 reads CASSGTSVATQYF. The CDR3 DNA reads as TGTGCTAGCTCGGGGACTAGCGTTGCGACCCAGTACTTC. Using reference TRBV7-7 and TRBJ2-5 for the parts outside the CDR3, the full variable domain is GAGVSQSPRYKVTKRGQDVTLRCDPISSHATLYWYQQALGQGPEFLTYFNYEAQPDKSGLPSDRFSAERPEGSISTLTIQRTEQRDSAMYRCASSGTSVATQYFGPGTRLLVL.

The chain is built from TRBV7-3 and TRBJ1-2; no firm D call. The V end lost 5 bases, the J end lost 1 base, and 14 bases lay between the germline ends. Germline lookup yields CDR1 SGHTA and CDR2 FQGTGA. The CDR3 has 15 residues. The CDR3 region is CASSHLAGDNYGYTF. CDR3 sequence (DNA): TGTGCCAGCAGCCATCTGGCAGGTGATAACTATGGCTACACCTTC.

The genes are TRBV6-4 and TRBJ2-7, with 12 bases matching TRBD1. Germline assignment: CDR1 MRHNA and CDR2 SNTAGT. The junction had 9 bases not matched to a gene; V was cut back by 4 bases and J by 5 bases. The CDR3 is made up of 16 amino acids. This chain's CDR3 is CASSGLPGQGAHEQYF. The CDR3 DNA sequence: TGTGCCAGCAGTGGCCTACCGGGACAGGGGGCCCACGAGCAGTACTTC.

The V gene is TRBV20-1, the J gene TRBJ1-2; D might be TRBD1 (5 bases). This CDR3 comprises 11 residues. The germline V gene encodes CDR1 DFQATT and CDR2 SNEGSKA (reference sequence). With 3 bases removed from V and 6 bases from J, the gap between germline ends came to 8 bases. CDR3 loop: CSASPGDGYTF. Written as DNA, the CDR3 is TGCAGTGCTAGCCCGGGGGATGGCTACACCTTC.

This clone was observed a few times. The CDR3 nucleotides read TGTGCCAGCAGCCCTCACGGGTCGGGTTATGGCTACACCTTC. Protein product: CASSPHGSGYGYTF. The chain is built from TRBV11-3 and TRBJ1-2; D is uncertain. Germline assignment: CDR1 SGHNT and CDR2 YENEEA. Trimming removed 5 bases from V and 5 bases from J, with 15 bases in between. This CDR3 is 14 amino acids long.